The source of this T cell receptor beta chain is a study of blood T cell repertoires in COVID-19. This CDR3 comprises 16 residues. Trimming at V came to 9 bases and at J to 2 bases, leaving 11 bases not matched to a gene. Germline CDR1 is SNHLY and CDR2 is FYNNEI. Authors' methods: The assay estimated nucleated cells by amplifying reference gene primers. The data were produced by immunoSEQ multiplex PCR, yet TCRdb's version contains in-frame clones alone and is incomplete. The V and J calls and the clone size are those of that table, but D and trimming were determined from the DNA. Of 200,000 to 300,000 clones listed, roughly 84% are singletons.

Specimen: peripheral blood. The V call is TRBV2, the J call TRBJ1-3, with 9 bases aligning to TRBD1. This receptor was taken from a woman aged 40 to 50 who had recovered from COVID-19. The CDR3 protein is CARTGGSGTTGNTIYF. CDR3 in DNA: TGTGCCAGGACAGGGGGAAGCGGGACAACTGGAAACACCATATATTTT. Drawing the rest from reference TRBV2 and TRBJ1-3, the complete variable domain is EPEVTQTPSHQVTQMGQEVILRCVPISNHLYFYWYRQILGQKVEFLVSFYNNEISEKSEIFDDQFSVERPDGSNFTLKIRSTKLEDSAMYFCARTGGSGTTGNTIYFGEGSWLTVV.